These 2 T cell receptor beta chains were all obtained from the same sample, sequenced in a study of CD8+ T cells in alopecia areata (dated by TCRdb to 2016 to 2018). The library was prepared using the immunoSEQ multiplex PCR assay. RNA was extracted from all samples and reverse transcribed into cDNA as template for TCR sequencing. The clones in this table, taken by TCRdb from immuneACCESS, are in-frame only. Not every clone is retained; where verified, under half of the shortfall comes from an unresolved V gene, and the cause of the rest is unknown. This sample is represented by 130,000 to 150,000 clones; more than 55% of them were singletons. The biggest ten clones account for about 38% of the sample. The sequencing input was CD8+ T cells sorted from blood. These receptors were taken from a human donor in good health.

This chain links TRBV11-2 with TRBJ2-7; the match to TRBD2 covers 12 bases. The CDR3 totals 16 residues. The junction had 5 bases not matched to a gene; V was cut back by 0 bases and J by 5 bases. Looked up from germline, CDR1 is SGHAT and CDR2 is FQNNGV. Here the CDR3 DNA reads TGTGCCAGCAGCTTAGAGCTAGCGGGAGGGTCCGACGAGCAGTACTTC. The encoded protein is CASSLELAGGSDEQYF.

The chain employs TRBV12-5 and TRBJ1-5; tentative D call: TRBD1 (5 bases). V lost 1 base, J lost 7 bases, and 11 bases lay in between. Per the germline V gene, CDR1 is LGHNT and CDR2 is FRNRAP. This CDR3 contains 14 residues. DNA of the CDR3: TGTGCTAGTGGTTTGGAGGGGCCAGACCAGCCCCAGCATTTT. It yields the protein CASGLEGPDQPQHF.